A selection of T cell receptor beta chains follows, all from one sample in a study of post-analysis software for immune sequencing data. TCRdb called the PCR reads again in MiXCR, with one record for every CDR3 protein. The sample gives fewer than 700,000 distinct CDR3 sequences, 44% of which show up once; approximately 1.7% is in the top ten. Sequencing used blood. Receptor source: a girl aged 5-17 years with multiple sclerosis. CDR3s include the opening cysteine and the closing phenylalanine or tryptophan. The D gene is left open where the match is weak. Only part of the rows carry a size: once, few, many, or a class if the clone is expanded.

cdr3_length: 16
clone_size: .
j_call: TRBJ1-6
d_call: .
v_call: TRBV7-9
cdr3_nt: TGTGCCAGCAGCTTTAACGGGGGGTCTTATAATTCACCCCTCCACTTT
cdr3_aa: CASSFNGGSYNSPLHF

cdr3_length: 16
clone_size: few
j_call: TRBJ2-7
d_call: .
v_call: TRBV12-3/TRBV12-4
cdr3_nt: TGTGCCAGCAGTTTAGATTGGACACTGCCGTATTACGAGCAGTACTTC
cdr3_aa: CASSLDWTLPYYEQYF

cdr3_length: 15
clone_size: .
j_call: TRBJ2-5
d_call: .
v_call: TRBV20-1
cdr3_nt: TGCAGTGCTAGCCTGCGACTGGGGGGTCAAGAGACCCAGTACTTC
cdr3_aa: CSASLRLGGQETQYF

cdr3_length: 18
clone_size: few
j_call: TRBJ2-6
d_call: .
v_call: TRBV20-1
cdr3_nt: TGCAGTGCTAGACTCCTGACGGGCAGCGGCTCTGGGGCCAACGTCCTGACTTTC
cdr3_aa: CSARLLTGSGSGANVLTF

cdr3_length: 13
clone_size: .
j_call: TRBJ2-4
d_call: .
v_call: TRBV2
cdr3_nt: TGTGCCAGCAGTTCTCAGGGGTTGAACATTCAGTACTTC
cdr3_aa: CASSSQGLNIQYF

cdr3_length: 16
clone_size: few
j_call: TRBJ2-3
d_call: TRBD2
v_call: TRBV3-1
cdr3_nt: TGTGCCAGCAGTCTCGCTAGCGGGGTCAGCACAGATACGCAGTATTTT
cdr3_aa: CASSLASGVSTDTQYF

cdr3_length: 16
clone_size: .
j_call: TRBJ1-2
d_call: TRBD1
v_call: TRBV5-5
cdr3_nt: TGTGCCAGCAGCTTGATATTGGGACAGGGGATCTATGGCTACACCTTC
cdr3_aa: CASSLILGQGIYGYTF

cdr3_length: 16
clone_size: .
j_call: TRBJ1-5
d_call: .
v_call: TRBV27
cdr3_nt: TGTGCCAGCAGTACCTCTTGGGGGCCCCTGGGACAGCCCCAGCATTTT
cdr3_aa: CASSTSWGPLGQPQHF

cdr3_length: 17
clone_size: .
j_call: TRBJ1-4
d_call: .
v_call: TRBV12-5
cdr3_nt: TGTGCTAGTGGTTTCCTTCTTCCCGGGACGGCTAATGAAAAACTGTTTTTT
cdr3_aa: CASGFLLPGTANEKLFF

cdr3_length: 20
clone_size: .
j_call: TRBJ2-1
d_call: TRBD1
v_call: TRBV27
cdr3_nt: TGTGCCAGCAGTTTTATCCCTCGGTACAGGGGACCTGGGATTCTCAATGAGCAGTTCTTC
cdr3_aa: CASSFIPRYRGPGILNEQFF

cdr3_length: 14
clone_size: .
j_call: TRBJ2-7
d_call: TRBD1
v_call: TRBV20-1
cdr3_nt: TGCAGTGCACCCGACAGGGGGCGAATCTACGAGCAGTACTTC
cdr3_aa: CSAPDRGRIYEQYF

cdr3_length: 13
clone_size: .
j_call: TRBJ1-1
d_call: TRBD1
v_call: TRBV10-3
cdr3_nt: TGTGCCATCAACAGGGGGGGGAACACTGAAGCTTTCTTT
cdr3_aa: CAINRGGNTEAFF

cdr3_length: 16
clone_size: .
j_call: TRBJ1-6
d_call: TRBD1
v_call: TRBV5-1
cdr3_nt: TGCGCCAGCTCCTTCGGGACAGGGGGTGGTAATTCACCCCTCCACTTT
cdr3_aa: CASSFGTGGGNSPLHF

cdr3_length: 16
clone_size: .
j_call: TRBJ2-1
d_call: .
v_call: TRBV20-1
cdr3_nt: TGCAGTGCTAGGGCCCCCCTACTTCCCACCTACAATGAGCAGTTCTTC
cdr3_aa: CSARAPLLPTYNEQFF

cdr3_length: 15
clone_size: .
j_call: TRBJ2-7
d_call: TRBD2
v_call: TRBV20-1
cdr3_nt: TGCAGTGCTAGGGGTATGGGCGGGGGTCCCTACGAGCAGTACTTC
cdr3_aa: CSARGMGGGPYEQYF

cdr3_length: 14
clone_size: .
j_call: TRBJ2-1
d_call: TRBD1
v_call: TRBV3-1
cdr3_nt: TGTGCCAGCAGCCAAGCCTCCGAGGGGGCTAAGCAGTTCTTC
cdr3_aa: CASSQASEGAKQFF

cdr3_length: 14
clone_size: once
j_call: TRBJ1-4
d_call: TRBD1
v_call: TRBV9
cdr3_nt: TGTGCCAGCAGCACCAGGGACAGGGTAGGAAAACTGTTTTTT
cdr3_aa: CASSTRDRVGKLFF

cdr3_length: 11
clone_size: .
j_call: TRBJ1-1
d_call: .
v_call: TRBV10-3
cdr3_nt: TGTGCCATCAGTGACGGCACTGAAGCTTTCTTT
cdr3_aa: CAISDGTEAFF

cdr3_length: 15
clone_size: many
j_call: TRBJ2-1
d_call: .
v_call: TRBV6-4
cdr3_nt: TGTGCCAGCAGTCCCGTAGCGGCCGAGGGCCATGAGCAGTTCTTC
cdr3_aa: CASSPVAAEGHEQFF

cdr3_length: 15
clone_size: .
j_call: TRBJ1-2
d_call: .
v_call: TRBV5-6
cdr3_nt: TGTGCCAGCAGCTTGCTGTTAGGGGATTCCTATGGCTACACCTTC
cdr3_aa: CASSLLLGDSYGYTF

cdr3_length: 14
clone_size: .
j_call: TRBJ2-5
d_call: .
v_call: TRBV11-2
cdr3_nt: TGTGCCAGCAGTAACCGGGCCGTCCAAGAGACCCAGTACTTC
cdr3_aa: CASSNRAVQETQYF

cdr3_length: 15
clone_size: .
j_call: TRBJ2-4
d_call: TRBD2
v_call: TRBV13
cdr3_nt: TGTGCCAGCAGCGTGATAGCGGGAGACAAAAACATTCAGTACTTC
cdr3_aa: CASSVIAGDKNIQYF

cdr3_length: 15
clone_size: .
j_call: TRBJ2-2
d_call: .
v_call: TRBV21-1
cdr3_nt: TGTGCCAGCAGTAATATGGGGGGATGCACCGGGGAGCTGTTTTTT
cdr3_aa: CASSNMGGCTGELFF

cdr3_length: 14
clone_size: .
j_call: TRBJ1-5
d_call: TRBD1
v_call: TRBV20-1
cdr3_nt: TGCAGTGCTAGACAGACAGGGGGCAATCAGCCCCAGCATTTT
cdr3_aa: CSARQTGGNQPQHF

cdr3_length: 16
clone_size: few
j_call: TRBJ1-1
d_call: .
v_call: TRBV7-8
cdr3_nt: TGTGCCAGCAGCTTAGTGATGAATGCGGGAGGGACTGAAGCTTTCTTT
cdr3_aa: CASSLVMNAGGTEAFF

cdr3_length: 12
clone_size: .
j_call: TRBJ2-7
d_call: .
v_call: TRBV29-1
cdr3_nt: TGCAGCGTTGAGGGCCACTCCTACGAGCAGTACTTC
cdr3_aa: CSVEGHSYEQYF

cdr3_length: 13
clone_size: .
j_call: TRBJ2-7
d_call: .
v_call: TRBV5-5
cdr3_nt: TGTGCCAGCACCCGACTAGGGGTTCACGAGCAGTACTTC
cdr3_aa: CASTRLGVHEQYF